This record concerns one T cell receptor (beta chain) sequence. These data are taken from a study of blood T cell repertoires in COVID-19. Whole-study context: Researchers got acute and convalescent COVID-19 samples from the United States, Italy and Spain.

Produced via immunoSEQ multiplex PCR; TCRdb's table is partial and in-frame only. The sample contains around 220,000 clones, 70% to 90% of which appear only once. Across about 22 US areas, participants ranged in age from roughly 18 to 89 years. Grouping used clinical history reported by participants in a survey and questionnaire. Sequenced material: PBMCs or T cells enriched from blood (not recorded which). The receptor comes from a woman between 40 and 50 years old with acute COVID-19.

CDR3 nucleotide sequence: TGTGCCAGCACAGGGGACTATAGCAATCAGCCCCAGCATTTT. Translating it yields CASTGDYSNQPQHF. This sequence joins TRBV2 and TRBJ1-5; D is perhaps TRBD1 (6 bases). Germline CDR1 is SNHLY and CDR2 is FYNNEI. V was trimmed by 7 bases and J by 0 bases, leaving 10 bases between them. The CDR3 has 14 residues.